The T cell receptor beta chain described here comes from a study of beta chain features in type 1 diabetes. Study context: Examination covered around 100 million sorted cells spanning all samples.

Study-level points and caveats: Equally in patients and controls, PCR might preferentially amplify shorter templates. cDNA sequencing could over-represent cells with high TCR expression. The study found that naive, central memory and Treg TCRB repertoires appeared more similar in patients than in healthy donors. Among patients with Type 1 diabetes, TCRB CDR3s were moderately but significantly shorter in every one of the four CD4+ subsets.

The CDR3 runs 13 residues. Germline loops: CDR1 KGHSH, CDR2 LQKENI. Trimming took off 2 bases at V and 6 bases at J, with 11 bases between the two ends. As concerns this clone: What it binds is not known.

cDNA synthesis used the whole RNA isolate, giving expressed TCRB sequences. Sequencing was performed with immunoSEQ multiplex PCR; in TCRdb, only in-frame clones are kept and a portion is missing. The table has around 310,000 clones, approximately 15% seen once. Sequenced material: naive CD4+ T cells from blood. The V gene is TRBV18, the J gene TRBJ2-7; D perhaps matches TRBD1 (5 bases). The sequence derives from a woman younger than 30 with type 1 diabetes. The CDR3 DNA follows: TGTGCCAGCTCACCAGCCAGGGATGGCGAGCAGTACTTC. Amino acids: CASSPARDGEQYF.